This T cell receptor (beta chain) was captured by sequencing in a study of blood T cell repertoires in COVID-19 (dated by TCRdb to 2019 to 2021). Context from the whole study: Samples covering the acute and convalescent phases of COVID-19 were provided by collaborators in the United States, Italy and Spain. Samples came from the ongoing ImmuneRACE study (first 160 participants) plus 1,254 subjects from 6 global collaborators. The material from the prospective study consisted of cDNA or gDNA derived from T cells, B-cell-depleted T cells, or PBMCs. A de-identified subject ID, COVID-19 status, age in years and sex were almost always included in the sample metadata. Subjects who had been exposed to COVID-19, were actively infected with it, or had recovered from it provided the deeply sampled blood TCRbeta repertoires that made up the dataset. Where available, HLA class I and class II types were taken from metadata supplied by the sample provider and were not determined by assay-based typing. The repertoires were made available in a free public database intended to serve as a resource for research on the immune response to SARS-CoV-2. Paper-wide results and their limitations: The quantity of clinical and demographic metadata differed by source and by participant and was supplied without curation.

TCRbeta CDR3 regions were amplified from genomic DNA using the immunoSEQ Assay, a bias-controlled multiplex PCR. Processing in the source paper ran as follows. The number of nucleated cells in each sample was estimated from the amplification of reference gene primers within the assay. To quantify the absolute abundance of each unique TCRbeta CDR3 rearrangement, sequence reads were collapsed and filtered. For each sample, productive Simpson clonality was calculated by taking the square root of Simpson's diversity index across productive rearrangements. This is the immuneACCESS table as TCRdb keeps it, with only in-frame sequences that have V and J called. A part of the clones is gone; compared with another copy, unresolved V genes explain less than half, and the rest is unexplained. The V and J calls and clone size come from that table; D and trimming were worked out from the DNA. This sample is represented by roughly 250,000 clones; around 90% of them were singletons. The top ten clonotypes cover 1.5% to 2% of the sample.

This clone was seen a few times. Its antigen is currently not known. No much larger clone exists at a distance of one base, and base qualities are not known. Participants in the prospective study were aged about 18 to 95 years, lived in more than 20 United States geographic areas, and enrolled through a virtual design. Cohort assignment in the prospective study relied on participant-reported clinical history from a screening survey and a study questionnaire. Recovered participants in ImmuneRACE Cohort 3 were defined by two consecutive negative NP/OP PCR tests, clearance by a healthcare professional, or resolution of symptoms. Each participant in the prospective study had whole blood, serum and a nasopharyngeal or oropharyngeal swab collected by mobile phlebotomists. Over an approximately 2-month period, participants in the prospective study had the option of providing additional blood draws and questionnaires. Before DNA extraction, blood samples from the prospective study were shipped at room temperature or frozen.

V is trimmed back by 1 base and J by 3 bases, and the junction contains 2 bases that no gene match accounts for. CDR1 and CDR2 were assigned from the germline V gene as MNHNS and SASEGT. The CDR3 starts with the cysteine, ends with the phenylalanine, and has 15 residues. The only DNA kept is the CDR3, 45 bases in frame from the first base. This sequence originates from a woman in her late teens or twenties who had recovered from COVID-19. Source material: PBMCs or T cells enriched from blood (not recorded which). Recombination linked TRBV6-1 to TRBJ1-4; the junction holds 7 bases that match TRBD1. At the DNA level, the sequence is TGTGCCAGCAGTGAAGTTACAGGGGCTAATGAAAAACTGTTTTTT. Translated, it gives CASSEVTGANEKLFF.